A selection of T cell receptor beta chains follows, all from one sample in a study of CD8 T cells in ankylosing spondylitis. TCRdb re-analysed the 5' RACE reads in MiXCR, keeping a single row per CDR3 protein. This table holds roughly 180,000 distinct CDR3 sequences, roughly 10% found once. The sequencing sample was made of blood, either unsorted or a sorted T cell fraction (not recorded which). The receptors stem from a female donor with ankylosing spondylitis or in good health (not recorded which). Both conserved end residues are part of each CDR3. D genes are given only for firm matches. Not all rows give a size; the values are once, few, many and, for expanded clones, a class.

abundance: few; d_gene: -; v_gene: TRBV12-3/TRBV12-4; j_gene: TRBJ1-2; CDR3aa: CASTQGLEGYTF; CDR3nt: TGTGCCAGCACCCAGGGTTTGGAAGGCTACACCTTC
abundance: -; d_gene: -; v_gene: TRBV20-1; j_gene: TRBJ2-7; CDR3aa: CSASGVPKDLSEQYF; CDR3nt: TGCAGTGCTAGCGGAGTCCCAAAGGACCTCAGCGAGCAGTACTTC
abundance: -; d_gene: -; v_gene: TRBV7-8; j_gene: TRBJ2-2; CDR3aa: CASTAVVTGELFF; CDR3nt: TGTGCCTCTACGGCGGTGGTCACCGGGGAGCTGTTTTTT
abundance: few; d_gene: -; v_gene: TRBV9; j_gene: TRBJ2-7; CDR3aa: CASSVGLTSYEQYF; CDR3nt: TGTGCCAGCAGCGTTGGACTAACCAGCTACGAGCAGTACTTC
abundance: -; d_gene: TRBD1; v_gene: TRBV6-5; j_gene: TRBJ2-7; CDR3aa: CASSPRGRGPYEQYF; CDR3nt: TGTGCCAGCAGCCCGAGGGGCAGGGGGCCCTACGAGCAGTACTTC
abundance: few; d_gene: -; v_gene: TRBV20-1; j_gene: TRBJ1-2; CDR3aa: CSARVAGLYGYTF; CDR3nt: TGCAGTGCTAGAGTCGCAGGCCTCTATGGCTACACCTTC
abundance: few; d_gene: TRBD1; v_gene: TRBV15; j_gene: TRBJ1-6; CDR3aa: CATSRDRGQGSPLHF; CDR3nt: TGTGCCACCAGCAGAGATAGGGGGCAAGGTTCACCCCTCCACTTT
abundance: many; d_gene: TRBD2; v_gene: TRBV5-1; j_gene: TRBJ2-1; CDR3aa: CASSPPEVLTGTSVSSSYNEQFF; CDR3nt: TGCGCCAGCAGCCCCCCGGAGGTTCTTACCGGGACTAGCGTCTCGAGCTCCTACAATGAGCAGTTCTTC
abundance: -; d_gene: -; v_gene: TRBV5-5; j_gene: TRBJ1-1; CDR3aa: CASSYWWGANTEAFF; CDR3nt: TGTGCCAGCAGCTATTGGTGGGGGGCGAACACTGAAGCTTTCTTT
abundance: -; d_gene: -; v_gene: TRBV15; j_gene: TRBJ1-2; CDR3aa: CATSRQDTSNYGYTF; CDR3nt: TGTGCCACCAGCAGACAAGACACGTCTAACTATGGCTACACCTTC
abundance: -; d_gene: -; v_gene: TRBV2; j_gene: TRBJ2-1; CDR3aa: CASSVGSHYQEFF; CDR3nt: TGTGCCAGCAGTGTAGGGTCGCATTACCAAGAGTTCTTC
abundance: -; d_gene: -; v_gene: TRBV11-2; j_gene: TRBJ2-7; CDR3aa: CASSLGGGWTDEQYF; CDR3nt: TGTGCCAGCAGCTTAGGGGGAGGCTGGACAGACGAGCAGTACTTC
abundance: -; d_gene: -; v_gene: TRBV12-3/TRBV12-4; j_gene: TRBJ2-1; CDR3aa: CASSLDEGFFDEQFF; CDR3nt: TGTGCCAGCAGTTTAGATGAGGGGTTTTTCGATGAGCAGTTCTTC
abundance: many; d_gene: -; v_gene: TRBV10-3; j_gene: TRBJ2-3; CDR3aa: CAIGLDTDTQYF; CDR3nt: TGTGCCATCGGATTAGACACAGATACGCAGTATTTT
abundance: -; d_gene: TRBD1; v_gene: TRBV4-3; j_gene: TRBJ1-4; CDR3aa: CASSQDLAGGEKLFF; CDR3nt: TGCGCCAGCAGCCAAGATCTGGCAGGGGGTGAAAAACTGTTTTTT
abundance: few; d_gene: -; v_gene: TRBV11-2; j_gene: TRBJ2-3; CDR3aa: CASSFSLSDTQYF; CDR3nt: TGTGCCAGCAGCTTTAGCCTCTCTGATACGCAGTATTTT
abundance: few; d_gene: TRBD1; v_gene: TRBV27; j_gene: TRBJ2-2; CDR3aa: CASKDSGTGNTGELFF; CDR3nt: TGTGCCAGCAAAGACTCCGGGACAGGGAACACCGGGGAGCTGTTTTTT
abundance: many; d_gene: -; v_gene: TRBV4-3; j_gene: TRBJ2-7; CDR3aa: CASSQEKLRYEQYF; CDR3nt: TGCGCCAGCAGCCAAGAGAAACTCCGCTACGAGCAGTACTTC
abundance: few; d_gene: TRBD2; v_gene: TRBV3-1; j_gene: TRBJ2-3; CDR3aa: CASSQEFTSGVGSSTDTQYF; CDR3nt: TGTGCCAGCAGCCAAGAATTCACTAGCGGGGTGGGATCTAGCACAGATACGCAGTATTTT
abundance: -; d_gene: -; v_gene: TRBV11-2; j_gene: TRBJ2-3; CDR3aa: CASSLGIGLDPSTDTQYF; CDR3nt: TGTGCCAGCAGCTTGGGGATTGGACTGGACCCTAGCACAGATACGCAGTATTTT
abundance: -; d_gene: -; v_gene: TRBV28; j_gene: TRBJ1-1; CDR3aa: CASSAARLGHTEAFF; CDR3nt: TGTGCCAGCAGTGCGGCCAGGTTGGGGCACACTGAAGCTTTCTTT
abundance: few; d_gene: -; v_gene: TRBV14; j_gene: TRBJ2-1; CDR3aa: CASSQVVEDGSNEQFF; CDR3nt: TGTGCCAGCAGCCAAGTGGTAGAGGATGGCAGCAACGAGCAGTTCTTC
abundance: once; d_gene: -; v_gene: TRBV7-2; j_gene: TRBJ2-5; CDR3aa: CASSLDRATLAETQYF; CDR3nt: TGTGCCAGCAGCTTAGATCGGGCCACCCTGGCAGAGACCCAGTACTTC
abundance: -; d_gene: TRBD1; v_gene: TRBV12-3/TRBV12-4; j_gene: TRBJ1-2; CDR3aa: CASRTGKGYTF; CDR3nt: TGTGCCAGCAGGACAGGGAAAGGCTACACCTTC
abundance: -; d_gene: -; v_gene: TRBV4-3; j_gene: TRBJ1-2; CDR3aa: CASSARGQRYGYTF; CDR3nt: TGCGCCAGCAGCGCCCGAGGACAGAGATATGGCTACACCTTC
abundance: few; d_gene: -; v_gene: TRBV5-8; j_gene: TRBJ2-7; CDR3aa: CASSGQELSAYEQYF; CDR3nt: TGTGCCAGCAGCGGGCAGGAACTTTCCGCCTACGAGCAGTACTTC
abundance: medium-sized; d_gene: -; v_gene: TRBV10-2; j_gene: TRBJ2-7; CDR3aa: CASSESSSYEQYF; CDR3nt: TGCGCCAGCAGTGAGTCCAGCTCCTACGAGCAGTACTTC
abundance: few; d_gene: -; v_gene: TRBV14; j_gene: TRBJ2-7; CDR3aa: CASSQRVGAYEQYF; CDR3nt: TGTGCCAGCAGCCAGAGGGTAGGGGCTTACGAGCAGTACTTC
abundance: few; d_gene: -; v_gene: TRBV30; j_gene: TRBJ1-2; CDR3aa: CASRGVYGYTF; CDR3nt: TGTGCCTCGAGAGGAGTCTATGGCTACACCTTC
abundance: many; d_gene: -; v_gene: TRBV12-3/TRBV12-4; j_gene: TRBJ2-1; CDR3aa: CASSDIASNEQFF; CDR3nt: TGTGCCAGCAGTGACATAGCCAGCAATGAGCAGTTCTTC
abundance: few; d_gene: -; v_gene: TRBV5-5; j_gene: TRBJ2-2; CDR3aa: CASSLDDWTASGELFF; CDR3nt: TGTGCCAGCAGCCTGGACGACTGGACTGCCAGCGGGGAGCTGTTTTTT
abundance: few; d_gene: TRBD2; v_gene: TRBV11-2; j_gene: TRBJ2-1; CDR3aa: CASSLGLAGSPYNEQFF; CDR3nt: TGTGCCAGCAGCTTAGGTCTAGCGGGAAGTCCCTACAATGAGCAGTTCTTC
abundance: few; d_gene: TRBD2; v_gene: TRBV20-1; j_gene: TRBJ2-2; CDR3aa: CSARESRGLAAYTGELFF; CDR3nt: TGCAGTGCTAGAGAGTCCCGAGGACTAGCGGCTTACACCGGGGAGCTGTTTTTT
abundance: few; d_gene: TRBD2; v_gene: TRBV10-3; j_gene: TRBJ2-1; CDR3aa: CAISESSGGGSYNEQFF; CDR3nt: TGTGCCATCAGTGAGTCAAGCGGGGGGGGGTCCTACAATGAGCAGTTCTTC
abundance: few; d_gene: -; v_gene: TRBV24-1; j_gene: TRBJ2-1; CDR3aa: CATSDLGRQGGYNEQFF; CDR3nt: TGTGCCACCAGTGATTTAGGCCGGCAGGGAGGCTACAATGAGCAGTTCTTC
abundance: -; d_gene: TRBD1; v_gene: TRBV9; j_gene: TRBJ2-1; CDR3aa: CASSVASLLDRDEQFF; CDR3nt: TGTGCCAGCAGCGTAGCTTCACTCCTCGACAGGGATGAGCAGTTCTTC
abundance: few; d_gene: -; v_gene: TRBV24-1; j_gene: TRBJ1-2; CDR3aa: CAIYGGAHLGYTF; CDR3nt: TGTGCCATCTATGGGGGGGCCCACCTCGGCTACACCTTC
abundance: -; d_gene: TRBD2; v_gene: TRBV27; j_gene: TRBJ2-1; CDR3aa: CASSSPTSGRGEQFF; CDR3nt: TGTGCCAGCAGTTCCCCCACTAGCGGGAGAGGTGAGCAGTTCTTC
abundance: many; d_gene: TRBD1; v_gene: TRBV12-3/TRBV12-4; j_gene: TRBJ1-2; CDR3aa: CASSPGTAAYGYTF; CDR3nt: TGTGCCAGCAGTCCCGGGACAGCCGCCTATGGCTACACCTTC
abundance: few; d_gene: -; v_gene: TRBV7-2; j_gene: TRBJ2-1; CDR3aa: CASSFSANEQFF; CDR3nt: TGTGCCAGCAGCTTTAGCGCCAATGAGCAGTTCTTC
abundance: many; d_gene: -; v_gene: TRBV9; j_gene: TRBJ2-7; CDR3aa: CASSVGSRYEQYF; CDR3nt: TGTGCCAGCAGCGTAGGGTCGCGCTACGAGCAGTACTTC
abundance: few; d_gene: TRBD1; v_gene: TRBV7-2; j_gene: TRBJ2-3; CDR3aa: CASSYQGEDTQYF; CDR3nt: TGTGCCAGCAGCTACCAGGGGGAAGATACGCAGTATTTT
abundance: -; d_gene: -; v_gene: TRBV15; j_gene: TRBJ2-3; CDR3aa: CATSTSPRSSSTDTQYF; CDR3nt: TGTGCCACCAGCACCAGCCCCAGGAGTTCCAGCACAGATACGCAGTATTTT
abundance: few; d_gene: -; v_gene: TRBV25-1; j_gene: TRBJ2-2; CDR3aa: CASTKRAGELFF; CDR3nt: TGTGCCAGCACCAAAAGGGCCGGGGAGCTGTTTTTT
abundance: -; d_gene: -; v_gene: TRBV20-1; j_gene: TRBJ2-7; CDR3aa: CSARGTKGPLYEQYF; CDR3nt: TGCAGTGCTAGAGGGACTAAGGGGCCCCTCTACGAGCAGTACTTC
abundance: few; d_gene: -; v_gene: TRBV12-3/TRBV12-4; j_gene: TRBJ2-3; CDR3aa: CASSLTSTDTQYF; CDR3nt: TGTGCCAGCAGTTTGACTAGCACAGATACGCAGTATTTT
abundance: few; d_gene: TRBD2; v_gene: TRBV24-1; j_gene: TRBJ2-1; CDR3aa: CATSEGLAGPYNEQFF; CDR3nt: TGTGCCACCAGTGAAGGGCTAGCGGGACCTTACAATGAGCAGTTCTTC
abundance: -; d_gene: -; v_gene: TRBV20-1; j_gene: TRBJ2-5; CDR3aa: CSARGGLRGRETQYF; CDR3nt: TGCAGTGCCAGGGGGGGTCTACGAGGTAGAGAGACCCAGTACTTC
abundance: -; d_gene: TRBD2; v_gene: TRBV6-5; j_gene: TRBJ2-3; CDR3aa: CASSLLAGRGDTQYF; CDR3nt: TGTGCCAGCAGTTTACTAGCGGGACGAGGTGATACGCAGTATTTT
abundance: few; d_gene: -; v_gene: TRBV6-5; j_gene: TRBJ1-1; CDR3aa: CASRYTGTANTEAFF; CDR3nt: TGTGCCAGCAGATATACCGGGACGGCGAACACTGAAGCTTTCTTT
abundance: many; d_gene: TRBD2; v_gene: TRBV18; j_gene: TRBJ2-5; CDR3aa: CASSPIRTSGIGQETQYF; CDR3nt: TGTGCCAGCTCACCGATCCGGACTAGCGGGATTGGCCAAGAGACCCAGTACTTC
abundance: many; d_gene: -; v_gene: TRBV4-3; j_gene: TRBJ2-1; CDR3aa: CASSQGQITTNNEQFF; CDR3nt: TGCGCCAGCAGCCAAGGTCAGATTACGACAAACAATGAGCAGTTCTTC
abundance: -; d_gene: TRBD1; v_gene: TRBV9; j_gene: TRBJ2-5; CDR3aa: CASQTGGKFGETQYF; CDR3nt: TGTGCCAGCCAGACAGGGGGGAAGTTTGGAGAGACCCAGTACTTC
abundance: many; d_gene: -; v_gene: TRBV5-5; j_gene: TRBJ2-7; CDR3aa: CASSLAGKPYEQYF; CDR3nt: TGTGCCAGCAGCTTGGCAGGGAAGCCCTACGAGCAGTACTTC